The 11 T cell receptor beta chains in this list originate from one sample, sequenced in a study of OX40 agonist ivuxolimab in advanced cancers. Here immunoSEQ multiplex PCR was the method, and the copy in TCRdb shows in-frame clones only, minus some. Of thousands of clones listed, approximately 81% are singletons. This sample comprised CD4+ or CD8+ T cells sorted from blood, obtained in a trial of the OX40 agonist ivuxolimab. The receptors derive from an adult with an advanced solid tumor such as melanoma, head and neck, liver or kidney cancer.

The V and J genes are TRBV5-1 and TRBJ1-1; tentatively, D is TRBD1 (5 bases). The CDR3 length is 14 residues. Trimming stripped 8 bases from V and 1 base from J, with 15 bases between. Germline-derived CDR1 and CDR2 are SGHRS and YFSETQ. The CDR3 DNA reads as TGCGCCAGTTCCTTCCTTCAGGGGAACACTGAAGCTTTCTTT. Translating gives CASSFLQGNTEAFF.

The table lists this clone with a count of one. The chain couples TRBV28 to TRBJ1-2; 10 nucleotides line up with TRBD1. CDR1 is MDHEN, CDR2 SYDVKM, per germline. CDR3 length: 15 residues. Trimming removed 4 bases from V and 8 bases from J; junction bases left unmatched: 10. The CDR3 region is CASSSWTGGIVGYTF. CDR3 bases: TGTGCCAGCAGTTCCTGGACAGGGGGTATCGTAGGCTACACCTTC.

The chain recombines TRBV19 with TRBJ2-1; 7 nucleotides match TRBD2. The V and J ends lost 5 bases and 5 bases, in that order; junction bases with no gene match: 9. The V gene's germline CDR1 is LNHDA and CDR2 SQIVND (reference sequence). The CDR3 extends over 15 amino acids. CDR3 coding DNA: TGTGCCAGTAGTCTTCGGTCAGGGAGGGACAATGAGCAGTTCTTC. It translates to CASSLRSGRDNEQFF. Combining the CDR3 with reference TRBV19 and TRBJ2-1 gives the whole variable domain DGGITQSPKYLFRKEGQNVTLSCEQNLNHDAMYWYRQDPGQGLRLIYYSQIVNDFQKGDIAEGYSVSREKKESFPLTVTSAQKNPTAFYLCASSLRSGRDNEQFFGPGTRLTVL.

The chain recombines TRBV5-5 with TRBJ1-1; possibly TRBD1 for D (5 bases). Looked up from germline, CDR1 is SGHKS and CDR2 is YYEKEE (reference sequence). This CDR3 has 11 amino acids. Between the trimmed V and J ends, which lost 4 bases and 12 bases, there was a span of 13 bases. The CDR3 region is CASSQGAGTFF. The CDR3 DNA reads as TGTGCCAGCAGCCAAGGCGCAGGGACTTTCTTT.

The chain combines TRBV7-9 with TRBJ1-1; D not certain. The ends were cut back, 10 bases at V and 5 bases at J, with 14 bases in the middle. Germline assignment: CDR1 SEHNR and CDR2 FQNEAQ (reference sequence). The CDR3 spans 12 residues. CDR3 nucleotides: TGTGCCACCCCACGGGTAGGGACTGAAGCTTTCTTT. It specifies CATPRVGTEAFF.

This chain links TRBV11-2 with TRBJ2-1; 15 bases are a match to TRBD2. Trimming took 5 bases from V and 6 from J; bases not matched to a gene: 11. The CDR3 has 18 amino acids. CDR1 and CDR2 from the germline V gene are SGHAT and FQNNGV. In nucleotides, the CDR3 is TGTGCCAGCAGCCTGGGGACTAGCGGGAGGCCCGATCGCAATGAGCAGTTCTTC. The encoded protein is CASSLGTSGRPDRNEQFF. Full variable domain (outside the CDR3, taken from reference TRBV11-2 and TRBJ2-1): EAGVAQSPRYKIIEKRQSVAFWCNPISGHATLYWYQQILGQGPKLLIQFQNNGVVDDSQLPKDRFSAERLKGVDSTLKIQPAKLEDSAVYLCASSLGTSGRPDRNEQFFGPGTRLTVL.

This clone was detected only a few times. This chain connects TRBV28 to TRBJ2-5; D not resolved. The CDR3 has 14 amino acids. Germline loops: CDR1 MDHEN, CDR2 SYDVKM. The V gene lost 3 bases and the J gene lost 2 bases, with 10 bases spanning the gap. CDR3 sequence reads: CASSLVWEQETQYF. As DNA, the CDR3 is TGTGCCAGCAGTTTGGTTTGGGAACAAGAGACCCAGTACTTC.

This rearrangement joins TRBV27 to TRBJ2-7; D perhaps matches TRBD1 (6 bases). Per the germline V gene, CDR1 is MNHEY and CDR2 is SMNVEV (reference sequence). V dropped 3 bases and J dropped 0 bases, with 9 bases sitting between them. The CDR3 is 14 residues long. CDR3 amino acids: CASSFRDNSYEQYF. CDR3 in DNA: TGTGCCAGCAGTTTTAGGGACAACTCCTACGAGCAGTACTTC.

The CDR3 DNA reads as TGTGCCAGAAGCTTGGGGGGGACTAGAGGCGATGAGCAGTTCTTC. Its translation: CARSLGGTRGDEQFF. The chain employs TRBV5-3 and TRBJ2-1; 8 positions agree with TRBD2. TRBV5-3 is sorted into the ORF group, with uncertain function. The CDR3 covers 15 residues. Trimming removed 0 bases from V and 8 bases from J; junction bases left unmatched: 7.

The chain carries TRBV30 and TRBJ2-4; TRBD2 aligns across 13 bases. CDR1 is GTSNPN and CDR2 is SVGIG in the germline V gene (reference sequence). The CDR3 totals 16 residues. CDR3: CVCQGTSGAAKNIQYF. In DNA form, the CDR3 reads TGTGTCTGTCAAGGGACTAGCGGGGCAGCCAAAAACATTCAGTACTTC.

The V gene is TRBV10-3, the J gene TRBJ2-1; possibly TRBD1 or TRBD2 for D (5 bases each). CDR3 length: 11 residues. The V end lost 8 bases, the J end lost 5 bases, and 7 bases lay between the germline ends. From germline, CDR1 is ENHRY and CDR2 SYGVKD. CDR3 DNA sequence: TGTGCCATCGAGGGGAACAATGAGCAGTTCTTC. Translating it yields CAIEGNNEQFF.